The rows below give T cell receptor beta chains drawn from one sample of a study of T-cell reconstitution after alpha-beta-depleted transplantation in children. TCRdb redid the calling of the PCR reads with MiXCR, one entry per CDR3 protein. Seen here are about 310,000 distinct CDR3 sequences, around 25% observed once, and the top ten hold approximately 9.9%. Here the sequenced sample was PBMCs, mostly from graft donor cells, taken 180 days after TCRalphabeta/CD19-depleted stem cell transplant. The source of these receptors is a male patient between 10 and 17 years old who had a stem cell transplant for acute lymphoblastic leukemia, so the T cells may come from the graft donor. Each CDR3 is given with its conserved first and last residue. The D gene is left open where the match is weak. Rows give clone size only sometimes, using once, few, many, or a class for an expanded clone.

>NA|TRBJ2-7|TRBV10-3|NA
TGTGCCACGGGGGACAGCGCCTACGAGCAGTACTTC
CATGDSAYEQYF
>many|TRBJ2-2|TRBV25-1|NA
TGTGCCAGCAGTGCCCGTACAGGGACCGGGGAGCTGTTTTTT
CASSARTGTGELFF
>NA|TRBJ2-7|TRBV15|TRBD2
TGTGCCACCAGCAGTACTAGCGGGAGGGCCTACGAGCAGTACTTC
CATSSTSGRAYEQYF
>NA|TRBJ2-4|TRBV18|TRBD1
TGTGCCAGCTCACCTCTATTCGGACAGGGGCAAAACATTCAGTACTTC
CASSPLFGQGQNIQYF
>NA|TRBJ2-5|TRBV7-6|TRBD2
TGTGCCAGCAGCCCTCGGACTAGCGGGAACCAAGAGACCCAGTACTTC
CASSPRTSGNQETQYF
>NA|TRBJ2-7|TRBV20-1|TRBD2
TGCAGTGCTTTTAATCCGGGACTAGCGGCTTCCTACGAGCAGTACTTC
CSAFNPGLAASYEQYF
>NA|TRBJ2-5|TRBV5-1|TRBD1
TGCGCCAGCATGATGGTGTACAGGGGTCAAGAGACCCAGTACTTC
CASMMVYRGQETQYF
>many|TRBJ2-1|TRBV5-1|TRBD2
TGCGCCAGCCGGGCGGGAGAAGGTAATGAGCAGTTCTTC
CASRAGEGNEQFF
>NA|TRBJ2-7|TRBV7-3|NA
TGTGCCAGCAGCTTATATCCTTTCCACGAGCAGTACTTC
CASSLYPFHEQYF
>many|TRBJ2-1|TRBV7-2|NA
TGTGCCAGCACCCTACCAGCGCTCAATGAGCAGTTCTTC
CASTLPALNEQFF
>NA|TRBJ1-6|TRBV7-6|TRBD1
TGTGCCAGCAGCCCCTGGACAGGGGGTAGTTCACCCCTCCACTTT
CASSPWTGGSSPLHF
>NA|TRBJ2-5|TRBV7-3|NA
TGTGCCAGCAGCTTACGAGGGGACCCACGCGAGACCCAGTACTTC
CASSLRGDPRETQYF
>NA|TRBJ2-1|TRBV5-1|NA
TGCGCCAGCAGACCGTCGGACAGAGATGAGCAGTTCTTC
CASRPSDRDEQFF
>few|TRBJ2-1|TRBV5-1|NA
TGCGCCAGCAGCTTGGATAGCGGAAGGGCCTCCCGGGAGCAGTTCTTC
CASSLDSGRASREQFF
>many|TRBJ1-5|TRBV19|NA
TGTGCCAGTAGTATGTTGGGCAATCAGCCCCAGCATTTT
CASSMLGNQPQHF
>NA|TRBJ2-7|TRBV6-5|NA
TGTGCCAGCAGTTATGGGGCAGGGCGGCGTTCCTACGAGCAGTACTTC
CASSYGAGRRSYEQYF
>NA|TRBJ1-1|TRBV20-1|NA
TGCAGTGCTAGAGGAGGGGCTGAAGCTTTCTTT
CSARGGAEAFF
>many|TRBJ2-1|TRBV11-2|NA
TGTGCCAGCAGCGAATACAATGAGCAGTTCTTC
CASSEYNEQFF
>NA|TRBJ2-7|TRBV7-2|TRBD2
TGTGCCAGCAGCTTAGTTATGGGACTAGCGCGCAATGAGCAGTACTTC
CASSLVMGLARNEQYF
>few|TRBJ2-2|TRBV5-1|NA
TGCGCCAGCAGCGTACAAGGGGGGTCGACCGGGGAGCTGTTTTTT
CASSVQGGSTGELFF
>NA|TRBJ2-2|TRBV7-2|NA
TGTGCCAGCAGCTTATTTGCCGGGAGAGATCCCGGGGAGCTGTTTTTT
CASSLFAGRDPGELFF
>NA|TRBJ1-2|TRBV7-6|NA
TGTGCCAGCAGCTTAGGGGGATTGGCAGGCTACACCTTC
CASSLGGLAGYTF
>once|TRBJ2-7|TRBV29-1|NA
TGCAGCGTTGAAGCCCTTAACGAGCAGTACTTC
CSVEALNEQYF
>many|TRBJ2-2|TRBV5-1|TRBD2
TGCGCCAGCAGCTTCGACGGGAGGGCAACCGGGGAGCTGTTTTTT
CASSFDGRATGELFF
>NA|TRBJ2-1|TRBV4-1|TRBD1
TGCGCCAGCACCCTGTTCGGGACAGCGAGCTCCTACAATGAGCAGTTCTTC
CASTLFGTASSYNEQFF
>once|TRBJ2-3|TRBV3-1|NA
TGTGCCAGCAGCCCGGACCTTTGGCGCACAGATACGCAGTATTTT
CASSPDLWRTDTQYF
>few|TRBJ2-2|TRBV20-1|NA
TGCAGTGCCCCGGGACTTAGGAACACCGGGGAGCTGTTTTTT
CSAPGLRNTGELFF
>NA|TRBJ1-1|TRBV29-1|TRBD1
TGCAGCGGTTACAGGGGGCAGACTGAAGCTTTCTTT
CSGYRGQTEAFF
>NA|TRBJ1-2|TRBV5-6|NA
TGTGCCAGCAGCCTAATTCAAAAACAGGGCTATGGCTACACCTTC
CASSLIQKQGYGYTF